The next 12 T cell receptor beta chains were all read from a single sample in a study of blood T cell repertoires in COVID-19. TCRdb's copy holds only in-frame clones and misses some; the assay was immunoSEQ multiplex PCR. Of approximately 200,000 clones listed, about 81% are singletons. Sequenced input: peripheral blood. Receptors originate from a woman of 80 years or more with COVID-19, enrolled during active disease.

The J gene is TRBJ1-2, the V gene TRBV14, with 8 bases aligning to TRBD1. The CDR3 contains 15 residues. Germline-derived CDR1 and CDR2 are SGHDN and FVKESK. V lost 2 bases, J lost 8 bases, and 10 bases stayed unmatched. The CDR3 loop is CASSQIDRGGFGYTF. In DNA form, the CDR3 reads TGTGCCAGCAGCCAAATAGACAGGGGAGGCTTCGGCTACACCTTC.

The chain is built from TRBV19 and TRBJ1-1, with 7 bases aligning to TRBD1. The V gene's germline CDR1 is LNHDA and CDR2 SQIVND (reference sequence). V lost 3 bases, J lost 0 bases, and 1 base stayed unmatched. The CDR3 extends over 14 amino acids. The CDR3 DNA reads as TGTGCCAGTAGTATCAGGGGGATGAACACTGAAGCTTTCTTT. Translated, it gives CASSIRGMNTEAFF. Drawing the rest from reference TRBV19 and TRBJ1-1, the complete variable domain is DGGITQSPKYLFRKEGQNVTLSCEQNLNHDAMYWYRQDPGQGLRLIYYSQIVNDFQKGDIAEGYSVSREKKESFPLTVTSAQKNPTAFYLCASSIRGMNTEAFFGQGTRLTVV.

The genes are TRBV15 and TRBJ2-7; 14 bases map to TRBD2. Germline CDR1 LNHNV, CDR2 YYDKDF (reference sequence). V lost 9 bases, J lost 0 bases, and 10 bases stayed unmatched. There are 17 residues in the CDR3. CDR3 coding DNA: TGTGCCACTCCGGGACTAGCGGGGGAGGAAAGCTCCTACGAGCAGTACTTC. It encodes CATPGLAGEESSYEQYF.

J is TRBJ1-2 and V is TRBV2; the match to TRBD1 covers 7 bases. This CDR3 is 13 amino acids long. Germline CDR1 and CDR2: SNHLY and FYNNEI. After removal of 6 bases from V and 4 bases from J, the junction contained 5 bases not matched to a gene. This CDR3 reads CASRETGFYGYTF. The CDR3 DNA reads as TGTGCCAGCAGGGAGACAGGGTTCTATGGCTACACCTTC.

The table lists this clone with a few counts. The rearrangement uses TRBV28 and TRBJ2-1; 8 bases agree with TRBD2. The CDR3 extends over 15 amino acids. Per germline, CDR1 MDHEN and CDR2 SYDVKM. J gave up 9 bases and V 3 bases, and 10 bases lay outside the gene matches. CDR3 residues: CASSFGGGRFSEQFF. CDR3 bases: TGTGCCAGCAGTTTCGGAGGCGGGAGGTTTAGTGAGCAGTTCTTC.

This chain links TRBV4-2 with TRBJ2-5, with 9 positions matching TRBD2. J lost 3 bases, V lost 0 bases, and 8 bases had no gene match. The germline gives CDR1 LGHNA, CDR2 YNFKEQ. This CDR3 contains 17 residues. The CDR3 protein is CASSQDRASGAKETQYF. Here the CDR3 DNA reads TGTGCCAGCAGCCAAGATCGGGCTAGCGGGGCCAAAGAGACCCAGTACTTC.

The CDR3 loop reads CASSLGRDGYTF. DNA of the CDR3: TGTGCCAGCAGCCTTGGGAGGGACGGCTACACCTTC. The V call is TRBV6-5, the J call TRBJ1-2, with TRBD1 as a possible D gene (5 bases). From germline, CDR1 is MNHEY and CDR2 SVGAGI. This CDR3 is 12 amino acids long. V lost 6 bases, J lost 8 bases, and 13 bases lay in between.

V usage is TRBV19 and J usage is TRBJ1-2; possible D gene TRBD1, 5 bases. Germline CDR1 and CDR2: LNHDA and SQIVND (reference sequence). The CDR3 consists of 19 residues. Deletions cut 3 bases from V and 2 bases from J, with 25 bases between. The CDR3 loop reads CASSMLTRTTIFLNYGYTF. CDR3 nucleotides: TGTGCCAGTAGTATGTTGACCAGGACAACGATATTCCTGAACTATGGCTACACCTTC.

The V gene is TRBV5-4, the J gene TRBJ2-7, with D perhaps matching TRBD1 (5 bases). The ends were cut back, 2 bases at V and 2 bases at J, with 8 bases in the middle. Germline values: CDR1 SGHNT, CDR2 YYREEE (reference sequence). This CDR3 is built from 13 residues. CDR3 bases: TGTGCCAGCAGCTTTCCAGGGACCTACGAGCAGTACTTC. It specifies CASSFPGTYEQYF.

The V gene is TRBV7-8, the J gene TRBJ2-1, with 10 bases lining up with TRBD2. V lost 4 bases and J lost 6; bases outside the gene matches: 6. Germline CDR1 and CDR2: SGHVS and FQNEAQ. CDR3 size: 15 residues. The CDR3 is CASSSLAGVVNEQFF. CDR3 bases: TGTGCCAGCAGCTCTCTAGCGGGAGTGGTCAATGAGCAGTTCTTC.

The J gene is TRBJ2-3, the V gene TRBV27; perhaps TRBD1 as D (6 bases). Trimming cost V 6 bases and J 0 bases, with 13 bases left between them. The germline V gene encodes CDR1 MNHEY and CDR2 SMNVEV (reference sequence). CDR3 length: 15 amino acids. The CDR3 DNA reads as TGTGCCAGCAGGGCCAGGGGCAGGAGCACAGATACGCAGTATTTT. This translates into CASRARGRSTDTQYF.

This clone was found a few times. This chain joins TRBV6-5 and TRBJ1-2, with TRBD1 as a possible D gene (5 bases). V gave up 8 bases and J gave up 0 bases, with 13 bases separating them. The CDR3 consists of 14 residues. The germline V gene has CDR1 MNHEY and CDR2 SVGAGI. The CDR3 DNA follows: TGTGCCAGCCGCCACAGGATAGCTAACTATGGCTACACCTTC. The encoded protein is CASRHRIANYGYTF.